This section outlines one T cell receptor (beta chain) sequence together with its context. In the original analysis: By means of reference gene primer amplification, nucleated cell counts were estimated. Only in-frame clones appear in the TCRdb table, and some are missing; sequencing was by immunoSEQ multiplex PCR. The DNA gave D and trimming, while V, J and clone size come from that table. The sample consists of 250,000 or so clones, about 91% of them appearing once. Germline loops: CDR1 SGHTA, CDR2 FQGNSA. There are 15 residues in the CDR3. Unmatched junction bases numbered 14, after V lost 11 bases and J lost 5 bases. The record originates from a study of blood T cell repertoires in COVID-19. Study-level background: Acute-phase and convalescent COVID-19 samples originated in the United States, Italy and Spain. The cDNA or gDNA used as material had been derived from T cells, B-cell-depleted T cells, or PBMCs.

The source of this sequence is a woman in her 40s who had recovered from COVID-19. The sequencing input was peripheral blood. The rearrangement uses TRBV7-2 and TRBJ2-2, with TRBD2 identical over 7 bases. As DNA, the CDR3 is TGTGCCGGGGGATCCGGGGGGTCACAGACCGGGGAGCTGTTTTTT. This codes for CAGGSGGSQTGELFF.